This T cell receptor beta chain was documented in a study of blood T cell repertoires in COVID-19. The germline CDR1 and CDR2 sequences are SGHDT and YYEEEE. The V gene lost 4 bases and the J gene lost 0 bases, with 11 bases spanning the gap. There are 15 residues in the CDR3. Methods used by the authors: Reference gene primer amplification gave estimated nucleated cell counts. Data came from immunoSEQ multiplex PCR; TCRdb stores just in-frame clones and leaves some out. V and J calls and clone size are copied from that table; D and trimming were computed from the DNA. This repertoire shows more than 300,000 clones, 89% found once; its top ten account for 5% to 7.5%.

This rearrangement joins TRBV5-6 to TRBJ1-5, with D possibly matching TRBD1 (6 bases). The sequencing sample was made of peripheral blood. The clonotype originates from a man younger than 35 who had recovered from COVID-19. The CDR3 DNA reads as TGTGCCAGCAGCCGAGGGGGTAATAGCAATCAGCCCCAGCATTTT. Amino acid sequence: CASSRGGNSNQPQHF.